The text below deals with one T cell receptor beta chain. Its specificity is not known. Mouse gene names and germline throughout. With the read ending 4 residues before the CDR3 end, the germline J gene is used to fill in that end. This sample was included in a study of CD8+ T cells in alopecia areata. Study-wide background: Skin from approximately 6-12-month-old C3H/HeJ graft donors with spontaneous alopecia went to approximately 6-10-week-old female C3H/HeJ mice. Whole-study findings and limits: Especially in alopecia totalis/universalis, lesional scalp showed greater clonality than normal scalp did. Scalp samples also contribute reads from the resident alphabeta T cells found in normal skin. TCRs were shared less clearly across patients than in mice, possibly for HLA-related reasons.

A panel of CD4, CD8alpha, NKG2D, NKG2ACE and other markers served to sort pooled cutaneous lymph node cells. RNA extraction and reverse transcription yielded cDNA as sequencing template. Sequencing was performed with immunoSEQ multiplex PCR; in TCRdb, only in-frame clones are kept and a portion is missing. The sample contains 270,000 or so clones, none of them singletons. Germline V CDR1 and CDR2: MSHET, SYDVDS. This CDR3 contains 14 residues. Trimming took 1 base from V and 6 from J, leaving 10 bases between them. Sequencing used CD4+ T cells sorted from a lymph node. The receptor comes from a C3H/HeJ mouse with alopecia areata. Strain MHC haplotype: H2-k. This sequence joins TRBV29 and TRBJ2-1, with D maybe TRBD2 (6 bases). The CDR3: CASSLWGVGAEQFF. The DNA read from the CDR3 is TGTGCTAGCAGTTTATGGGGGGTGGGTGCT. Full variable domain (missing parts from reference TRBV29 and TRBJ2-1): DMKVTQMPRYLIKRMGENVLLECGQDMSHETMYWYRQDPGLGLQLIYISYDVDSNSEGDIPKGYRVSRKKREHFSLILDSAKTNQTSVYFCASSLWGVGAEQFFGPGTRLTVL.